This entry features one TCR beta chain sequence. The junction and the germline gene differ at one end; a read error may be behind it. A primer in the constant region served to generate TCR beta cDNA from approximately 500 ng of total RNA. What produced the TCR beta libraries was three nested multiplex PCR rounds using slightly modified ARM-PCR. Investigators reported that the first two PCR rounds, at roughly 10 cycles each, used TRBV1-TRBV30 forward primers with a C-beta reverse primer. TCRdb re-called the multiplex PCR reads through MiXCR, storing one row per CDR3 protein. Among fewer than 350,000 distinct CDR3 sequences listed, less than 75% were seen once. Germline DNA was also extracted, and blood RNA was taken from unsorted whole blood. CDR1 is SGHAT and CDR2 is FQNNGV in the germline V gene. This CDR3 comprises 16 residues. These data come from a study of tumor-infiltrating lymphocytes in primary liver carcinoma. Study context: Between about 4 and 11 cm across, the tumors were all of stage T1-T3 N0M0. Samples had roughly 3.65 to 8 million productive TCRbeta reads, comparable between tissue types.

The chain combines TRBV11-2 with TRBJ2-1, with a tentative D call TRBD1 (6 bases). The TCR originated in a man between 35 and 55 years old with primary liver carcinoma and hepatitis B virus infection. What was sequenced was peripheral blood. The CDR3 DNA reads as TGTACCAGCAGCCTCAGGGGCGGCAATGGTGTTGATGAGCAGTTCTTC. Encoded protein: CTSSLRGGNGVDEQFF.